The entry that follows covers one T cell receptor beta chain sequence. The sample belongs to a study of blood T cell repertoires in COVID-19. In the study overall: Samples of COVID-19 (acute and convalescent) were obtained from the United States, Italy and Spain. T cells, B-cell-depleted T cells, or PBMCs supplied cDNA or gDNA.

Per the study methods: Using reference gene primer amplification, nucleated cell counts were estimated. Method: immunoSEQ multiplex PCR; TCRdb's copy keeps in-frame clones and lacks some. Clone size and V and J calls were adopted from that table, with D and trimming inferred from the DNA. The sample holds 57,000 or so clones, approximately 84% seen once. Trimming left V 3 bases short and J 1 base short, with 6 bases between. CDR3 length: 13 amino acids. The chain joins TRBV12-3 or TRBV12-4 to TRBJ2-5; TRBD2 is a possible D gene (5 bases). Sequencing was performed on peripheral blood. The receptor comes from a man aged 65 to 85 with active COVID-19. As DNA, the CDR3 is TGTGCCAGCAGTTTGAGGGTCCAAGAGACCCAGTACTTC. Its protein is CASSLRVQETQYF.